These T cell receptor beta chains were read from a single sample in a study of cytomegalovirus exposure and HLA in healthy donors. Data came from immunoSEQ multiplex PCR; TCRdb stores just in-frame clones and leaves some out. The sample contains about 150,000 clones, approximately 80% of which appear only once. Sequenced input: PBMCs. The receptors derive from a middle-aged woman in good health and CMV-seronegative. Each CDR3 is given with its conserved first and last residue. D genes are given only for firm matches. Some rows mark clone size as missing; the rest say once, few, many or name a class of expanded clone.

d_call j_call clone_size v_call cdr3_nt cdr3_aa
TRBD1 TRBJ2-2 - TRBV7-6 TGTGCCAGCAGCCCCCGACAGGGGGGCACCGGGGAGCTGTTTTTT CASSPRQGGTGELFF
- TRBJ1-1 - TRBV20-1 TGCAGTGCTAGAAGGGAGACTGAAGCTTTCTTT CSARRETEAFF
TRBD2 TRBJ2-7 - TRBV7-9 TGTGCCAGCAGCTTAGGTGGGCGGGAGTCAGGCGAGCAGTACTTC CASSLGGRESGEQYF
- TRBJ2-2 - TRBV7-6 TGTGCCAGCAGCTTAACGTCTGGGACACCGAACACCGGGGAGCTGTTTTTT CASSLTSGTPNTGELFF
TRBD1 TRBJ2-1 - TRBV2 TGTGCCCGGCGGGACAGGGGCTACAATGAGCAGTTCTTC CARRDRGYNEQFF
- TRBJ1-1 - TRBV28 TGTGCCAGCAGTTTAGGGCCGAACACTGAAGCTTTCTTT CASSLGPNTEAFF
TRBD1 TRBJ2-7 - TRBV28 TGTGCCAGCAGTTCCTCGGACAGGGACCACGAGCAGTACTTC CASSSSDRDHEQYF
TRBD2 TRBJ2-1 - TRBV6-5 TGTGCCAGCAGTACAGCGGGGTTCTCCTACAATGAGCAGTTCTTC CASSTAGFSYNEQFF
- TRBJ1-3 - TRBV11-3 TGTGCCAGCAGCTTGCTCACAGGGAAAGCTGGAAACACCATATATTTT CASSLLTGKAGNTIYF
TRBD2 TRBJ2-1 - TRBV5-6 TGTGCCAGCAGCGCGGGACTAGCGGGGGACCGTGAGCAGTTCTTC CASSAGLAGDREQFF
- TRBJ2-7 - TRBV6-6 TGTGCCAGCAGTTCCAACAGGGTAGGCTACGAGCAGTACTTC CASSSNRVGYEQYF
- TRBJ2-5 - TRBV4-3 TGCGCCAGCAGCCAAGATCGAGGCAGAGAGACCCAGTACTTC CASSQDRGRETQYF
TRBD2 TRBJ2-2 few TRBV4-2 TGTGCCAGCAGCCAATATAGCGGGGCCACCGGGGAGCTGTTTTTT CASSQYSGATGELFF
- TRBJ2-3 - TRBV28 TGTGCCAGCAGTCGGCTAGCGACGGCCCACGGAGATACGCAGTATTTT CASSRLATAHGDTQYF
TRBD1 TRBJ1-1 - TRBV29-1 TGCAGCGTTGGGTACCCGGGGACAGGGTCTGGGAACACTGAAGCTTTCTTT CSVGYPGTGSGNTEAFF
- TRBJ2-7 - TRBV18 TGTGCCAGCTCACCAGTAGCGACCAGCTCCTACGAGCAGTACTTC CASSPVATSSYEQYF
TRBD1 TRBJ2-3 - TRBV7-2 TGTGCCAGCAGCTTCACCGGGACAGGGGCACTAGAGACAGATACGCAGTATTTT CASSFTGTGALETDTQYF
- TRBJ2-7 once TRBV28 TGTGCCAGCAGTTTCAGTCGTCGGGACTTAACCTACGAGCAGTACTTC CASSFSRRDLTYEQYF
TRBD1 TRBJ1-4 - TRBV28 TGTGCCAGCAGTTCCCCCGCGGGGACAGGAGGGGAAAAACTGTTTTTT CASSSPAGTGGEKLFF
- TRBJ1-5 - TRBV28 TGTGCCAGCAGGTTTGACCTGGACAGTTTTAACAATCAGCCCCAGCATTTT CASRFDLDSFNNQPQHF
- TRBJ1-2 - TRBV28 TGTGCCAGCAGTTTAGTGGCAGGGGCATATGGCTACACCTTC CASSLVAGAYGYTF
- TRBJ2-7 - TRBV4-1 TGCGCCAGCAGCGAGGACACCGCGACGTACGAGCAGTACTTC CASSEDTATYEQYF
- TRBJ2-7 few TRBV5-8 TGTGCCAGCAGCTTGGTTACAAGAAGCTCCTACGAGCAGTACTTC CASSLVTRSSYEQYF
- TRBJ1-5 few TRBV6-6 TGTGCCAGCAGTTACTCACGGGATCAGCCCCAGCATTTT CASSYSRDQPQHF
TRBD1 TRBJ2-7 - TRBV30 TGTGCCTCCCTGGAGGGACCCGGACAGGGGGCACAGCAGTACTTC CASLEGPGQGAQQYF
TRBD2 TRBJ2-3 - TRBV29-1 TGCAGCGGGAAAGGGACTAGCGGGGGGGCAGATACGCAGTATTTT CSGKGTSGGADTQYF
- TRBJ1-5 - TRBV27 TGTGCCAGCAGTTCTGACGGGAGGAACAATCAGCCCCAGCATTTT CASSSDGRNNQPQHF
- TRBJ2-2 - TRBV4-3 TGCGCCAGCAGCCAAGATCATCGGGGGGCTATGACCAACACCGGGGAGCTGTTTTTT CASSQDHRGAMTNTGELFF
- TRBJ2-5 - TRBV7-7 TGTGCCAGCAGCCAAGGAGGTAGTCCCCAAGAGACCCAGTACTTC CASSQGGSPQETQYF
- TRBJ1-2 - TRBV6-1 TGTGCCAGCAGTGAAGCCGGGAGACAAATTGGCTACACCTTC CASSEAGRQIGYTF
TRBD2 TRBJ2-5 - TRBV5-1 TGCGCCAGCAGCTCTCTAGCGGGAGGGCCGTCGGAGACCCAGTACTTC CASSSLAGGPSETQYF
- TRBJ2-2 - TRBV4-1 TGCGCCAGCAGCCAAGTTCGAGAATCCCGCGCCGGGGAGCTGTTTTTT CASSQVRESRAGELFF
- TRBJ2-7 - TRBV7-8 TGTGCCAGCAGCTTCGGGAGCTCCTACGAGCAGTACTTC CASSFGSSYEQYF
TRBD2 TRBJ2-4 - TRBV20-1 TGCAGTGCTGTACTAGCGGGGGGACAGTACTTC CSAVLAGGQYF
- TRBJ2-2 - TRBV11-2 TGTGCCAGCAGCCCACTGCAGGGTAACACCGGGGAGCTGTTTTTT CASSPLQGNTGELFF
- TRBJ2-1 - TRBV29-1 TGCAGCGGAAGGGACAATTACAATGAGCAGTTCTTC CSGRDNYNEQFF
- TRBJ2-5 - TRBV5-4 TGTGCCAGCAGCTTAGGGCAGGGGTCGGGTGAGACCCAGTACTTC CASSLGQGSGETQYF
- TRBJ2-1 - TRBV9 TGTGCCAGCAGCGTTACGGACAACTACAATGAGCAGTTCTTC CASSVTDNYNEQFF
TRBD1 TRBJ1-6 - TRBV11-2 TGTGCCAGCAGCTTAGGTCAGGGGGCCTTTAATTCACCCCTCCACTTT CASSLGQGAFNSPLHF
TRBD1 TRBJ1-1 once TRBV6-6 TGTGCCAGCAGTTACTCCGGGAAGGGGGCCGCTTTCTTT CASSYSGKGAAFF
- TRBJ2-1 - TRBV30 TGTGCCTGGAAGCCAGGGGATTCCAATGAGCAGTTCTTC CAWKPGDSNEQFF
TRBD1 TRBJ1-2 - TRBV4-1 TGCGCCAGCAGCCAAGTACAGGGGGCGCGTATAAATGGCTACACCTTC CASSQVQGARINGYTF
- TRBJ1-5 - TRBV5-6 TGTGCCAGCAGCTCTCTGGGGGGTAGCAATCAGCCCCAGCATTTT CASSSLGGSNQPQHF
TRBD2 TRBJ2-3 - TRBV7-3 TGTGCCAGCAGCTTGAGACTAGCCGGCACAGATACGCAGTATTTT CASSLRLAGTDTQYF
- TRBJ2-7 - TRBV21-1 TGTGCCAGCAGCAAAGGAGGGGGCGGACTAACCTACGAGCAGTACTTC CASSKGGGGLTYEQYF
- TRBJ2-1 - TRBV7-8 TGTGCCAGCAGCTCCGAATCGGCGGGATCGAACTACAATGAGCAGTTCTTC CASSSESAGSNYNEQFF
- TRBJ1-2 - TRBV19 TGTGCCAGTAGTATACAGGGGTTCTATGGCTACACCTTC CASSIQGFYGYTF
TRBD1 TRBJ1-4 - TRBV28 TGTGCCAGCAGGAACAGGGGGCTAGCTAATGAAAAACTGTTTTTT CASRNRGLANEKLFF
- TRBJ2-7 few TRBV6-1 TGTGCCAGCAGTGAGACTAGCTCCTACGAGCAGTACTTC CASSETSSYEQYF
- TRBJ1-5 - TRBV28 TGTGCCAGCAGTTTATCGGCGGGGCTTAGCAATCAGCCCCAGCATTTT CASSLSAGLSNQPQHF
TRBD1 TRBJ2-7 - TRBV6-5 TGTGCCAGCAGGACCGGGACAGGGTCCTACGAGCAGTACTTC CASRTGTGSYEQYF
- TRBJ1-6 few TRBV9 TGTGCCAGCAGCGTAGGGAGCAGAACGAATTCACCCCTCCACTTT CASSVGSRTNSPLHF
- TRBJ2-2 - TRBV9 TGTGCCAGCAGCGTAGTGCAGACGAACACCGGGGAGCTGTTTTTT CASSVVQTNTGELFF
- TRBJ1-1 - TRBV4-1 TGCGCCAGCAGCCAAACTCAGACAGTAGCAAACACTGAAGCTTTCTTT CASSQTQTVANTEAFF